The clone carrying this T cell receptor beta chain has ten or more counts. The antigen is not known. A much larger clone differs by one base, so this may be a read error. Other DNA sequences in the same sample also yield this CDR3. The source of the sample is a study of metastatic and nonmetastatic thyroid tumors. The wider study: Repertoires of blood and of tissue (tumor or nodule) from malignant and benign thyroid patients were compared.

The CDR3 spans 12 residues. V was trimmed by 7 bases and J by 7 bases, leaving 13 bases between them. Germline lookup yields CDR1 LNHDA and CDR2 SQIVND (reference sequence). TCRdb re-clonotyped the PCR reads through MiXCR. This table holds 25,000 to 30,000 clones, 20% to 25% found once. Study-wide results and limits: Malignant tumors reportedly showed significantly higher TCR beta diversity than benign nodules in both blood and tumor.

Ahead of thyroid surgery, no patient had received treatment of any kind. The genes are TRBV19 and TRBJ1-1; D not resolved. The specimen sequenced was blood. This TCR derives from a male donor with papillary thyroid cancer or a benign thyroid nodule (not recorded which). Some clones in this sample may be carry-over from other donors' samples. CDR3 sequence (DNA): TGTGCCAGTACCCCGACCGCCGGTGAAGCTTTCTTT. Amino acids: CASTPTAGEAFF.